This record covers a single T cell receptor (beta chain). The data originate from a study of cytomegalovirus exposure and HLA in healthy donors. As for the study in general: Previous work identified some 120 million unique TCR beta sequences from some 170 million T cells.

The PCR employed 60 Vbeta primers together with 13 Jbeta primers. Produced via immunoSEQ multiplex PCR; TCRdb's table is partial and in-frame only. The sample carries 150,000 to 200,000 clones, about 12% recorded once. Trimming shortened V by 6 bases and J by 8 bases, and 10 bases separated the two germline ends. Germline-derived CDR1 and CDR2 are DFQATT and SNEGSKA (reference sequence). The CDR3 loop spans 11 amino acids. The chain employs TRBV20-1 and TRBJ1-4, with D uncertain. Sequences were obtained from PBMCs. The receptor comes from a man aged 45 to 65 in good health and CMV-seropositive. CDR3 residues: CSAPQSEKLFF. CDR3 nucleotide sequence: TGCAGTGCCCCCCAGTCGGAAAAACTGTTTTTT.